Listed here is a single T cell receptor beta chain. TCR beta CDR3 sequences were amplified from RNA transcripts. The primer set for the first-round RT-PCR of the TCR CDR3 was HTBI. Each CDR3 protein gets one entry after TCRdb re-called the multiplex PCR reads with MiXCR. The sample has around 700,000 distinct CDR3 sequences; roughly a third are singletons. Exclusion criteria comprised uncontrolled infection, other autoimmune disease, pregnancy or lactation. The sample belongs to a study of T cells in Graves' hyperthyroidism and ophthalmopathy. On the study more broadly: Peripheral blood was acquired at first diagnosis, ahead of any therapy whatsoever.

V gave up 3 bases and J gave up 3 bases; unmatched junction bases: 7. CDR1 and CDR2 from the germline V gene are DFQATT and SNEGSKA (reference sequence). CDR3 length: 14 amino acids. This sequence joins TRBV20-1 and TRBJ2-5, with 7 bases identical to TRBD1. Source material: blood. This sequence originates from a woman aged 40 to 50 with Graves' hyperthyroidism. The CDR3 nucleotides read TGCAGTGCTAGTGTGCAACAGGGGAAAGAGACCCAGTACTTC. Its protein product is CSASVQQGKETQYF.